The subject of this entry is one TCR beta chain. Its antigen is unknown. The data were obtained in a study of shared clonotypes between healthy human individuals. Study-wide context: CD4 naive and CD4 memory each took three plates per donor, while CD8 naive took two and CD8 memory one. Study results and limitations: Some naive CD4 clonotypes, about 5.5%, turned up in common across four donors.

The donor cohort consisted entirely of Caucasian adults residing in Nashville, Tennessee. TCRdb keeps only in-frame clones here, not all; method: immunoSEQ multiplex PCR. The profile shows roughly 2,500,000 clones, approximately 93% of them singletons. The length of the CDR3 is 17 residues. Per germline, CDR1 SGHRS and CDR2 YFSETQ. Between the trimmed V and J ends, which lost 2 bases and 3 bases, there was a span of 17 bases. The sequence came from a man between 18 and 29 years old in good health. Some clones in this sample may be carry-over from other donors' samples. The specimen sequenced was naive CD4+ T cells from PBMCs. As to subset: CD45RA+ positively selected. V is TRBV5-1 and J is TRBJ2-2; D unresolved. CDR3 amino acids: CASSFQQNDEDTGELFF. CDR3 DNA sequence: TGCGCCAGCAGCTTTCAGCAAAACGACGAGGACACCGGGGAGCTGTTTTTT.